This entry lists 32 T cell receptor beta chains sequenced from one sample in a study of regulatory T cells in long-lasting Graves disease. As for time point: newly diagnosed GD, antithyroid drugs for less than 3 months. RNA extracted from PBMCs served as the sequencing template. Investigators prepared the TCR beta libraries by applying iRepertoire HTBI primers and Arm-PCR of CDR3 regions. TCRdb re-called the multiplex PCR reads through MiXCR, storing one row per CDR3 protein. The data contain about 540,000 distinct CDR3 sequences, 13% of them singletons. The same data also contributed to another study, on T cells in Graves' hyperthyroidism and ophthalmopathy.

Sequenced material: peripheral blood mononuclear cells (PBMCs), taken at new diagnosis, from a patient treated with antithyroid drugs. These receptors originate from a man younger than 40 with Graves disease.

This chain joins TRBV20-1 and TRBJ1-2, with a possible D match to TRBD1 (5 bases). Looked up from germline, CDR1 is DFQATT and CDR2 is SNEGSKA (reference sequence). This CDR3 is 18 amino acids long. The ends were cut back, 6 bases at V and 7 bases at J, with 33 bases in the middle. The CDR3 sequence: CSAKPNEGSKWAGSGYTF. DNA of the CDR3: TGCAGTGCGAAACCCAATGAGGGGTCCAAGTGGGCGGGTTCTGGCTACACCTTC.

This clonotype was observed a few times. The gene calls are TRBV24-1 and TRBJ1-2, with unresolved D. The CDR3 consists of 12 residues. Germline loops: CDR1 KGHDR, CDR2 SFDVKD. The V and J ends lost 4 bases and 3 bases respectively, with 5 bases between them. CDR3 protein: CATSDSHYGYTF. In nucleotides, the CDR3 is TGTGCCACCAGTGACTCCCACTATGGCTACACCTTC.

This clonotype was seen at least ten times. V and J are TRBV30 and TRBJ2-3; the D gene is possibly TRBD1 (5 bases). The CDR3 runs 14 residues. From germline, CDR1 is GTSNPN and CDR2 SVGIG (reference sequence). Trimming took 2 bases from V and 2 from J, leaving 11 bases between them. CDR3 amino acids: CAWSPQGLTDTQYF. DNA for the CDR3: TGTGCCTGGAGTCCCCAGGGTCTCACAGATACGCAGTATTTT. The entire variable domain, with the rest obtained from reference TRBV30 and TRBJ2-3, is as follows: SQTIHQWPATLVQPVGSPLSLECTVEGTSNPNLYWYRQAAGRGLQLLFYSVGIGQISSEVPQNLSASRPQDRQFILSSKKLLLSDSGFYLCAWSPQGLTDTQYFGPGTRLTVL.

In its sample, this clonotype was seen a few times. This chain connects TRBV18 to TRBJ2-4; D not resolved. The CDR3 is 14 amino acids. V was shortened by 6 bases and J by 3 bases, with 12 bases between the two germline ends. Germline loops: CDR1 KGHSH, CDR2 LQKENI. CDR3: CASSPDLVKNIQYF. CDR3 in DNA: TGTGCCAGCTCTCCCGACTTAGTCAAAAACATTCAGTACTTC.

This clonotype was detected ten times or more. The genes are TRBV6-2 or TRBV6-3 and TRBJ2-7, with a possible D match to TRBD1 (6 bases). Between the trimmed V and J ends, which lost 8 bases and 0 bases, there was a span of 11 bases. Germline V lookup: CDR1 MNHEY, CDR2 SVGEGT. The CDR3 totals 13 residues. The CDR3 protein is CASCRDISYEQYF. The CDR3 DNA reads as TGTGCCAGCTGCCGGGACATCTCCTACGAGCAGTACTTC.

This clonotype was seen a handful of times. The CDR3 here is CASSEIDVGTEQFF. The CDR3 nucleotides are TGTGCCAGCAGTGAAATAGATGTTGGGACTGAGCAGTTCTTC. The chain recombines TRBV2 with TRBJ2-1; D assignment may be TRBD1 or TRBD2 (5 bases each). Trimming shortened V by 2 bases and J by 9 bases, and 14 bases separated the two germline ends. The CDR3 totals 14 residues. In germline, CDR1 is SNHLY, CDR2 FYNNEI.

This clonotype occurred many times. The chain uses TRBV20-1 and TRBJ2-1; 7 bases agree with TRBD2. Germline-derived CDR1 and CDR2 are DFQATT and SNEGSKA (reference sequence). The CDR3 has 13 residues. Losses at the gene ends were 5 bases for V and 8 bases for J; bases not matched to a gene: 9. The CDR3 region has the DNA TGCAGTGCTGGGGGGGGTATAGGGGATGAGCAGTTCTTC. Translation gives CSAGGGIGDEQFF.

This clonotype came up many times. The chain recombines TRBV30 with TRBJ2-1; D is perhaps TRBD2 (5 bases). The CDR3 totals 13 residues. Trimming removed 7 bases at V and 0 bases at J, with 10 bases between. Germline V CDR1 and CDR2: GTSNPN, SVGIG (reference sequence). This CDR3 is CAFSVSSYNEQFF. DNA of the CDR3: TGTGCCTTTAGCGTTAGCTCCTACAATGAGCAGTTCTTC.

This clonotype appeared a few times. The chain joins TRBV11-2 to TRBJ2-7; TRBD2 matches at 12 bases. The germline V gene encodes CDR1 SGHAT and CDR2 FQNNGV. There are 15 residues in the CDR3. Trimming cost V 6 bases and J 4 bases; bases outside gene matches: 7. CDR3 in amino acids: CASRPTSGSWYEQYF. The CDR3 region has the DNA TGTGCCAGCAGACCGACTAGCGGGAGTTGGTACGAGCAGTACTTC.

This chain joins TRBV20-1 and TRBJ1-5; D is ambiguous. Germline CDR1 and CDR2: DFQATT and SNEGSKA (reference sequence). V lost 3 bases to trimming and J lost 11 bases, with 14 bases between them. CDR3 size: 12 residues. CDR3 region: CSARGRRPAQHF. The CDR3 DNA reads TGCAGTGCTAGGGGCAGACGCCCAGCCCAGCATTTT.

The chain couples TRBV7-9 to TRBJ2-1, with 12 bases lining up with TRBD2. Germline CDR1 is SEHNR and CDR2 is FQNEAQ (reference sequence). V lost 8 bases, J lost 4 bases, and 9 bases stayed unmatched. The CDR3 covers 16 residues. CDR3 residues: CASVPHLAGGYNEQFF. The CDR3 region has the DNA TGTGCCAGCGTCCCCCACCTAGCGGGGGGGTACAATGAGCAGTTCTTC.

The table lists this clonotype with a few counts. This rearrangement joins TRBV5-1 to TRBJ2-2; D gene unclear. Trimming pared 4 bases from V and 1 base from J, leaving 14 bases between. This CDR3 is 16 amino acids long. CDR1 SGHRS and CDR2 YFSETQ come from the germline V gene. CDR3 in amino acids: CASSGRTHLNTGELFF. The CDR3 nucleotides are TGCGCCAGCAGCGGCCGGACCCATTTGAACACCGGGGAGCTGTTTTTT.

Note on this clonotype: Given a much more abundant clone one base away, this may be a read error. V usage is TRBV20-1 and J usage is TRBJ2-7, with D perhaps matching TRBD2 (5 bases). V shed 6 bases and J shed 4 bases, with 13 bases lying between them. CDR1 is DFQATT and CDR2 is SNEGSKA in the germline V gene (reference sequence). There are 12 residues in the CDR3. The CDR3 here is CSAPDGEYEQYF. CDR3 bases: TGCAGTGCCCCCGACGGGGAATACGAGCAGTACTTC.

Concerning this clonotype: The conserved phenylalanine or tryptophan is not found at the CDR3 terminus, so this likely reflects a read error. The J gene is TRBJ1-2, the V gene TRBV5-6, with D unclear. Germline V gives CDR1 SGHDT, CDR2 YYEEEE. The CDR3 runs 12 residues. The germline V and J ends were trimmed by 0 bases and 10 bases, with 10 bases remaining between them. CDR3 sequence reads: CASSLAGPAYTS. CDR3 in DNA: TGTGCCAGCAGCTTGGCCGGGCCGGCCTACACCTCC.

This clonotype occurred many times. The rearrangement uses TRBV20-1 and TRBJ2-3; D uncertain. V was pared by 0 bases and J by 2 bases, with 9 bases between. CDR1 is DFQATT, CDR2 SNEGSKA, per germline (reference sequence). The length of the CDR3 is 14 residues. This CDR3 reads CSARDYGDTDTQYF. The DNA for the CDR3 is TGCAGTGCTAGAGATTATGGGGACACAGATACGCAGTATTTT.

This clonotype was detected ten times or more. The chain joins TRBV10-3 to TRBJ2-1; D call uncertain. Germline V gene data show CDR1 as ENHRY and CDR2 as SYGVKD. The length of the CDR3 is 14 residues. Trimming shortened V by 7 bases and J by 3 bases, and 13 bases separated the two germline ends. DNA for the CDR3: TGTGCCATCACCGCGACTCAGGACTACAATGAGCAGTTCTTC. Its protein is CAITATQDYNEQFF.

V usage is TRBV3-1 and J usage is TRBJ1-5; tentatively, D is TRBD1 (6 bases). Germline V gene sequence: CDR1 LGHDT, CDR2 YNNKEL (reference sequence). The CDR3 has 14 residues. V was pared by 0 bases and J by 6 bases, with 9 bases between. In nucleotides, the CDR3 is TGTGCCAGCAGCCAAGATACAGGGCCTCAGCCCCAGCATTTT. It is translated as CASSQDTGPQPQHF.

This clonotype appeared once. The chain is built from TRBV19 and TRBJ2-6; TRBD2 aligns across 7 bases. Germline-derived CDR1 and CDR2 are LNHDA and SQIVND (reference sequence). Unmatched junction bases numbered 5, after V lost 7 bases and J lost 2 bases. The CDR3 contains 15 residues. The CDR3 loop reads CASTLGGAGANVLTF. CDR3 bases: TGTGCCAGTACCCTTGGGGGGGCTGGGGCCAACGTCCTGACTTTC.

The rearrangement uses TRBV10-3 and TRBJ1-2; D ambiguous. This CDR3 is 13 amino acids long. Germline-derived CDR1 and CDR2 are ENHRY and SYGVKD. Deletions cut 0 bases from V and 4 bases from J, with 6 bases between. The chain's CDR3 is CAISESGVYGYTF. CDR3 DNA sequence: TGTGCCATCAGTGAGTCGGGAGTCTATGGCTACACCTTC.

In this sample, this clonotype turned up many times. V and J are TRBV3-1 and TRBJ2-3; TRBD2 matches 9 bases. The germline V gene encodes CDR1 LGHDT and CDR2 YNNKEL (reference sequence). CDR3 length: 16 amino acids. The V gene end was trimmed by 3 bases and the J gene end by 4 bases; junction bases not matched to a gene: 8. The CDR3 DNA sequence: TGTGCCAGCAGCCATACCGCGGGAGGGCCTGCAGATACGCAGTATTTT. Protein: CASSHTAGGPADTQYF.

The table lists this clonotype with many counts. This chain connects TRBV20-1 to TRBJ2-3, with D uncertain. Germline CDR1 is DFQATT and CDR2 is SNEGSKA (reference sequence). The CDR3 extends over 16 amino acids. Trimming removed 4 bases from V and 0 bases from J, with 17 bases in between. Here the CDR3 reads CSATPTPPVSTDTQYF. CDR3 bases: TGCAGTGCTACCCCCACCCCCCCAGTAAGCACAGATACGCAGTATTTT.

This clonotype was counted at least ten times. The chain links TRBV6-1 to TRBJ2-7; maybe TRBD2 (6 bases). V was pared by 6 bases and J by 6 bases, with 15 bases between. The CDR3 runs to 13 residues. In germline, CDR1 is MNHNS, CDR2 SASEGT. The CDR3 region has the DNA TGTGCCAGCAGCTGGAGGGGATCGGGCGAGCAGTACTTC. Its protein product is CASSWRGSGEQYF.

This clonotype appeared many times. The J gene is TRBJ2-1, the V gene TRBV15; 7 positions match TRBD2. Germline-derived CDR1 and CDR2 are LNHNV and YYDKDF (reference sequence). The CDR3 runs to 12 residues. After removal of 2 bases from V and 9 bases from J, the junction contained 1 base not matched to a gene. The CDR3 region has the DNA TGTGCCACCAGCAGATGGGAGGGTGAGCAGTTCTTC. The encoded protein is CATSRWEGEQFF.

Only a few counts were recorded for this clonotype. An end of the junction differs from the germline gene, which may be a read error. The rearrangement uses TRBV20-1 and TRBJ2-7; 7 bases map to TRBD1. CDR1 and CDR2 from the germline V gene are DFQATT and SNEGSKA (reference sequence). The CDR3 loop spans 12 amino acids. This CDR3 is CGARRTGYEQYF. CDR3 coding DNA: TGCGGTGCTAGGCGGACAGGATACGAGCAGTACTTC.

This clonotype was picked up many times. The chain links TRBV28 to TRBJ2-1; 14 nucleotides agree with TRBD2. There are 17 residues in the CDR3. The germline V gene encodes CDR1 MDHEN and CDR2 SYDVKM. The junction had 7 bases not matched to a gene; V was cut back by 5 bases and J by 4 bases. CDR3 nucleotide sequence: TGTGCCAGCAGTCCGGGACTAGCGGGAGCGATGTACAATGAGCAGTTCTTC. It translates to CASSPGLAGAMYNEQFF.

This clonotype was found a few times. The chain joins TRBV7-4 to TRBJ1-4; 8 bases fit TRBD1. CDR1 is SGHVT, CDR2 SQSDAQ, per germline. Unmatched junction bases numbered 12, after V lost 5 bases and J lost 4 bases. This CDR3 is built from 17 residues. The chain's CDR3 is CASSTRQGMLGNEKLFF. In nucleotides, the CDR3 is TGTGCCAGCAGCACCCGACAGGGGATGTTAGGTAATGAAAAACTGTTTTTT.

This clonotype was found many times. J is TRBJ2-3 and V is TRBV19; 11 positions match TRBD1. J gave up 3 bases and V 4 bases, and 6 bases lay outside the gene matches. This CDR3 is 16 amino acids long. Per the germline V gene, CDR1 is LNHDA and CDR2 is SQIVND (reference sequence). The CDR3: CASSKGDRGRTDTQYF. Here the CDR3 DNA reads TGTGCCAGTAGTAAGGGGGACAGGGGGAGAACAGATACGCAGTATTTT.

This clonotype occurred many times. CDR3 DNA sequence: TGCAGTGCCCGTAGGGGGACACTTACCTATGGCTACACCTTC. This codes for CSARRGTLTYGYTF. The chain has TRBV20-1 and TRBJ1-2, with TRBD1 as a possible D gene (6 bases). Germline lookup yields CDR1 DFQATT and CDR2 SNEGSKA (reference sequence). V was clipped by 6 bases and J by 4 bases, with 18 bases between them. The CDR3 covers 14 residues.

This clonotype was counted ten times or more. This chain links TRBV29-1 with TRBJ2-1; D call uncertain. The CDR3 extends over 12 amino acids. Trimming shortened V by 2 bases and J by 10 bases, and 12 bases separated the two germline ends. Germline V lookup: CDR1 SQVTM, CDR2 ANQGSEA. The CDR3 bases are TGCAGCGTTGAACGGTCTATTGGGGAGCAGTTCTTC. Amino acid sequence: CSVERSIGEQFF.

This clonotype was counted many times. V gene TRBV5-1 combines with J gene TRBJ2-5; possible D gene TRBD1, 6 bases. Trimming left V 3 bases short and J 3 bases short, with 15 bases between. The CDR3 runs to 15 residues. Germline lookup yields CDR1 SGHRS and CDR2 YFSETQ. CDR3 DNA: TGCGCCAGCAGCTCCCCCCGGGCAGGGGAAGAGACCCAGTACTTC. Protein sequence: CASSSPRAGEETQYF.

This clonotype has a count of ten or more. The chain uses TRBV24-1 and TRBJ2-3; 12 bases map to TRBD2. CDR1 is KGHDR and CDR2 is SFDVKD in the germline V gene. V was clipped by 2 bases and J by 2 bases; unmatched bases: 4. CDR3 length: 17 residues. CDR3 sequence reads: CATSDYGTSGLTDTQYF. DNA for the CDR3: TGTGCCACCAGTGATTACGGGACTAGCGGGCTCACAGATACGCAGTATTTT.

This clonotype was seen ten or more times. The rearrangement joins TRBV2 to TRBJ1-1; 7 bases align to TRBD1. J lost 3 bases, V lost 7 bases, and 5 bases had no gene match. The CDR3 is made up of 13 amino acids. Germline CDR1 reads SNHLY; CDR2 reads FYNNEI. The CDR3 region is CASTQGEDTEAFF. The DNA for the CDR3 is TGTGCCAGCACCCAGGGGGAGGACACTGAAGCTTTCTTT.